Below, 8 T cell receptor beta chains from the same sample are listed, as sequenced in a study of post-analysis software for immune sequencing data. Study-level results: The study found TRBV5-6, TRBV5-1 and TRBV20-1 among 4 or 5 TRBV segments more frequent in patients than controls.

Sequencing libraries made from TCR beta cDNA carried unique molecular identifiers. Each CDR3 protein gets one entry after TCRdb re-called the PCR reads with MiXCR. The sample has roughly 540,000 distinct CDR3 sequences, about a third seen once. These TCRs' antigens remain unknown. Sequencing was carried out using blood. These receptors were obtained from a girl younger than 18 with multiple sclerosis.

The chain uses TRBV7-8 and TRBJ2-7, with D possibly matching TRBD1 (6 bases). The CDR3 runs 16 residues. V dropped 5 bases and J dropped 2 bases, with 19 bases sitting between them. Germline V gene sequence: CDR1 SGHVS, CDR2 FQNEAQ. The CDR3 nucleotides read TGTGCCAGCAGCGCTATTACAGGGCATTTGGCCTACGAGCAGTACTTC. It encodes CASSAITGHLAYEQYF.

The V gene is TRBV5-1, the J gene TRBJ2-7; TRBD1 matches at 9 bases. CDR3 length: 16 residues. Germline V gene data show CDR1 as SGHRS and CDR2 as YFSETQ. The ends lost 4 bases at V and 5 bases at J; junction bases unmatched: 13. Here the CDR3 DNA reads TGCGCCAGCAGCCCGATGCCGGGACAGGGATTCCACGAGCAGTACTTC. Encoded protein: CASSPMPGQGFHEQYF.

As regards this clonotype: This sequence may be a read error, since a much larger clone differs from it by one base. V usage is TRBV29-1 and J usage is TRBJ2-1; 8 bases line up with TRBD2. CDR1 SQVTM and CDR2 ANQGSEA come from the germline V gene. The CDR3 loop spans 14 amino acids. DNA for the CDR3: TGCAGCGCGCGCAGCGGGGGCCCGTACAATGAGCAGTGCTTC. This gives the protein CSARSGGPYNEQCF.

The chain couples TRBV20-1 to TRBJ2-7; D tentatively reads TRBD1 or TRBD2 (6 bases each). The end of the DNA is better explained by TRBJ2-5, so the J call may be wrong. Germline lookup yields CDR1 DFQATT and CDR2 SNEGSKA (reference sequence). The CDR3 covers 15 residues. CDR3 protein: CSAPSLGGLQETQYF. Written as DNA, the CDR3 is TGCAGTGCTCCCTCTTTGGGGGGCTTACAAGAGACCCAGTACTTC.

The J gene is TRBJ2-2, the V gene TRBV20-1; D not resolved. CDR1 DFQATT and CDR2 SNEGSKA come from the germline V gene (reference sequence). The CDR3 extends over 14 amino acids. The V end was cut by 2 bases, the J end by 4 bases, with 11 bases between. CDR3 nucleotides: TGCAGTGCTAGACCAAGCCCTGGCACCGGGGAGCTGTTTTTT. It translates to CSARPSPGTGELFF.

This chain connects TRBV14 to TRBJ2-2; D is unclear. Trimming left V 0 bases short and J 7 bases short, with 6 bases between. The CDR3 is made up of 13 amino acids. Germline assignment: CDR1 SGHDN and CDR2 FVKESK. CDR3 sequence: CASSQDRVGELFF. The CDR3 DNA reads TGTGCCAGCAGCCAAGATCGGGTCGGGGAGCTGTTTTTT.

J is TRBJ2-5 and V is TRBV5-1, with D unclear. This CDR3 contains 14 residues. Germline V gene lookup returns CDR1 SGHRS and CDR2 YFSETQ. V was trimmed by 4 bases and J by 1 base, leaving 11 bases between them. The CDR3 DNA follows: TGCGCCAGCAGCGGCGGAAGGGCCCAAGAGACCCAGTACTTC. Its protein is CASSGGRAQETQYF.

This sequence joins TRBV11-2 and TRBJ1-1, with D hard to call. The CDR3 contains 14 residues. The ends were cut back, 2 bases at V and 1 base at J, with 8 bases in the middle. Germline CDR1 SGHAT, CDR2 FQNNGV. CDR3 bases: TGTGCCAGCAGCTTAAGGTCTACGAACACTGAAGCTTTCTTT. This encodes CASSLRSTNTEAFF.